This T cell receptor beta chain originates from a study of shared clonotypes between healthy human individuals (dated by TCRdb to the early 2020s). Concerning the study at large: The cohort included three men and two women between 18 and 49 years of age. Per donor, three plates each were used for CD4 naive and CD4 memory, two for CD8 naive, and one for CD8 memory. To estimate repertoire size and how much clonotypes are shared between individuals, the study performed deep sequencing of blood TCR repertoires from a few healthy adults. To increase sequencing depth and limit assay-specific biases, different laboratories used diverse techniques to prepare libraries and sequence TCR repertoires. Each donor's leukapheresis produced roughly between about 0.8 and 10 billion PBMCs.

Using the deep immunoSEQ assay, multiplex PCR amplified TCR CDR3 regions from genomic DNA. For each cell subset, the extracted genomic DNA was distributed evenly across all wells of several immunoSEQ 96-well plates, and each plate served as one replicate. For sorted subsets, each replicate PCR was loaded with around 200 ng genomic DNA, equivalent to about 30,000 T cell genomes. Purified libraries were quantified with a Qubit 3.0 fluorometer, sized on a Bioanalyzer 2100, and re-quantified with the KAPA Library Quantification kit. Every immunoSEQ 96-well plate was sequenced on a separate single-read 150-cycle Illumina NextSeq 550 flow cell. The paper's processing steps were these. Because only junctional sequences without quality scores were contained in the immunoSEQ output, filtering matching that applied to full-length reads could not be performed. To assign V/J genes and CDR3, sequences were annotated using PyIR, a Python wrapper for IgBLAST v1.9, with IMGT germline references. Reads with weak V/J assignments (E-value above 1e-6), missing CDR3, stop codons, out-of-frame junctions, or ambiguous translated residues were removed. A V3J clonotype was defined by an identical inferred V gene, J gene, and CDR3 amino acid sequence. The percentage overlap between two repertoires was calculated by dividing the number of shared unique clonotypes by the size of the smaller repertoire. RTK rarefaction, the Chao1 estimator, and Recon v2.1 estimates of unobserved clonotypes were used to assess repertoire richness. Generation probabilities for all TCRbeta clonotypes obtained by the gDNA method from a few donors were computed using OLGA. The table was pulled from immuneACCESS by TCRdb, which kept in-frame rearrangements only. Such tables lose some clones; where checked, under half of the loss comes from unresolved V genes, and the rest has no known cause. V and J calls and clone size are those listed in that table; D and trimming were worked out from the DNA. The sample contains roughly 590,000 clones, around 95% of them found a single time. The top ten constitute 0.11% of the sample.

Study-wide findings and limitations: Incomplete sequencing was indicated by rarefaction of sorted-subset datasets, despite the large sequencing depth. Around 5% of naive CD4, around 4% of naive CD8, roughly 2.4% of memory CD4, and 0.4% of memory CD8 clonotypes were shared across several donors. Compared with non-shared clonotypes, clonotypes shared by all four sorted-subset donors had higher generation probabilities. The genetic and exposure-history diversity represented was limited by the small number of donors. Larger estimated clonotype richness was generally found for naive subsets than for memory subsets. Pairwise subsampling indicated that sequencing depth was expected to affect the degree of clonotype sharing among donors. Only blood was sampled, and tissue TCR repertoires likely differ from those in blood.

In the case of this clone: It lacks a known antigen. One base away there is no much larger clone; base qualities are not given.

CD8 naive samples consisted of CD45RO-negative cells that were positively selected for CCR7, yielding a CD45RA+CCR7+ population without TemRA cells. Donors were healthy HIV-negative adults with no recently reported acute infections or vaccinations. All donors were Caucasian adults living in Nashville, Tennessee, USA. After blood collection by leukapheresis, PBMCs were isolated using Ficoll-Histopaque density gradient centrifugation and then cryopreserved in the vapor phase of liquid nitrogen. Analytical flow cytometry was used to check the purity and quantity of every magnetically sorted T cell population. Genomic DNA was isolated from each sorted fraction and quantified by UV absorbance on a Nanodrop 2000c. This TCR came from a woman under 40 in good health. Sequenced: naive CD8+ T cells sorted from blood. The cell subset or site label, as the study defines it: CD45RA+CCR7+.

CDR3 sequence: CASSYGTTGLNEKLFF. The sequenced DNA: TGCGCCAGCAGCTACGGAACGACTGGCCTTAATGAAAAACTGTTTTTT. Rearrangement joined TRBV5-1 to TRBJ1-4; the D gene cannot be named for sure. V is shortened by 3 bases, J by 4 bases, and the region joining them spans 16 bases. The cysteine opens and the phenylalanine closes a CDR3 of 16 amino acids. Here the CDR3 DNA is all that survives: 48 bases in frame from base 1. CDR1 and CDR2 (SGHRS, YFSETQ) derive from the germline V gene. Extended through the reference TRBV5-1 and TRBJ1-4 proteins, this CDR3 yields the full variable domain: KAGVTQTPRYLIKTRGQQVTLSCSPISGHRSVSWYQQTPGQGLQFLFEYFSETQRNKGNFPGRFSGRQFSNSRSEMNVSTLELGDSALYLCASSYGTTGLNEKLFFGSGTQLSVL.